This record covers a single T cell receptor beta chain. Its antigen is undetermined. The data derive from a study of T cells in Graves' hyperthyroidism and ophthalmopathy. Study results and limitations: Blood also held most thyroid clonotypes expanded beyond 0.001.

Patients aged 18 to 65 had newly diagnosed hyperthyroidism that had lasted under 2 months. Not enrolled were patients with uncontrolled infection, other autoimmune disease, pregnancy or lactation. RNA transcripts gave rise to amplified TCR beta CDR3 regions. Initially, a first-round RT-PCR of the TCR CDR3 employed the HTBI primer set. One entry per CDR3 protein, called by TCRdb with MiXCR from the multiplex PCR reads. In the table there are a few hundred thousand distinct CDR3 sequences, around 20% of which are singletons. The receptor was derived from a man aged 35 to 55 with Graves' hyperthyroidism. Sequencing input: blood.

The CDR3 DNA reads as TGTGCCACCAGTGATTGGGACGGCGATTACAATGAGCAGTTCTTC. This encodes CATSDWDGDYNEQFF. The J gene is TRBJ2-1, the V gene TRBV24-1; D may correspond to TRBD1 or TRBD2 (5 bases each). Germline loops: CDR1 KGHDR, CDR2 SFDVKD. V was cut by 2 bases and J by 4 bases, with 11 bases left in between. The CDR3 has 15 residues.